What follows describes a single T cell receptor (beta chain). This record comes from a study of blood T cell repertoires in COVID-19. Study at large: The samples span acute and convalescent COVID-19 from the United States, Italy and Spain. T cells, B-cell-depleted T cells, or PBMCs provided the cDNA or gDNA that served as material.

V shed 0 bases, J shed 5 bases, and the junction held 7 bases outside the gene matches. Germline assignment: CDR1 SGDLS and CDR2 YYNGEE. This CDR3 contains 15 residues. In the authors' methods: Counts of nucleated cells, estimated from reference gene primer amplification, were obtained. Profiling relied on immunoSEQ multiplex PCR, and the TCRdb table lists in-frame clones only, not all of them. V and J calls and clone size are those listed in that table; D and trimming were worked out from the DNA. The data show under 500,000 clones, approximately 90% seen once. The V and J genes are TRBV9 and TRBJ2-5; 7 nucleotides match TRBD2. Source material: peripheral blood. This receptor was identified in a woman aged 25-40 years with acute or convalescent COVID-19. The CDR3 loop is CASSVGGRVWETQYF. CDR3 DNA: TGTGCCAGCAGCGTAGGTGGGAGGGTTTGGGAGACCCAGTACTTC.